The following is a T cell receptor beta chain sequence with its context. Using its own MiXCR run on the RT-PCR reads, TCRdb lists one record per CDR3 protein. The table includes about 650,000 distinct CDR3 sequences, around a sixth detected once. These data are taken from a study of response to subunit inactivated influenza vaccine. The CDR3 is 18 amino acids. CDR1 and CDR2 from the germline V gene are SGHAT and FQDESV (reference sequence). The junction had 14 bases not matched to a gene; V was cut back by 4 bases and J by 2 bases. The sample here was PBMCs from blood, taken 12 days after vaccination. The TCR comes from a man aged 45-65 years who received an inactivated influenza vaccine. The chain carries TRBV11-1 and TRBJ2-3, with 8 bases identical to TRBD2. The CDR3 DNA sequence: TGTGCCAGCAGCTCCAACCAAGGAGCGGGGGTTGCCACAGATACGCAGTATTTT. Amino acids: CASSSNQGAGVATDTQYF.